Presented here are 18 T cell receptor beta chains from one specimen sequenced in a study of early T cells in non-severe SARS-CoV-2 infection. TCRdb called the 5' RACE reads again in MiXCR, with one record for every CDR3 protein. This table holds approximately 69,000 distinct CDR3 sequences, roughly 12% found once. The source material was whole blood, sampled at baseline. Receptors originate from an adult who was a healthcare worker with PCR-confirmed SARS-CoV-2 infection or an uninfected control (not recorded which).

This clonotype came up a few times. The CDR3 protein is CASSLVRVAQYF. The DNA of the CDR3 is TGTGCCAGCAGCTTAGTTCGGGTGGCGCAGTATTTT. J is TRBJ2-3 and V is TRBV7-2; D unresolved. This CDR3 spans 12 amino acids. The ends were cut back, 1 base at V and 10 bases at J, with 9 bases in the middle. Germline lookup yields CDR1 SGHTA and CDR2 FQGNSA.

This clonotype was seen repeatedly, ten times or more. This chain connects TRBV6-1 to TRBJ2-3; 8 nucleotides agree with TRBD2. V lost 7 bases to trimming and J lost 2 bases; unmatched junction nucleotides: 8. The V gene's germline CDR1 is MNHNS and CDR2 SASEGT. This CDR3 comprises 15 residues. CDR3 in amino acids: CASMSGGPLTDTQYF. The CDR3 DNA is TGTGCCAGCATGAGCGGGGGACCCCTCACAGATACGCAGTATTTT.

This chain connects TRBV6-2 or TRBV6-3 to TRBJ2-3, with 10 bases that match TRBD2. V shed 6 bases, J shed 3 bases, and the junction held 9 bases outside the gene matches. The germline gives CDR1 MNHEY, CDR2 SVGEGT. The CDR3 runs to 16 residues. This CDR3 reads CASRWSGGEATDTQYF. DNA for the CDR3: TGTGCCAGCAGGTGGAGCGGGGGGGAAGCAACAGATACGCAGTATTTT.

The chain recombines TRBV20-1 with TRBJ2-5, with TRBD2 matching 8 bases. Looked up from germline, CDR1 is DFQATT and CDR2 is SNEGSKA (reference sequence). V gave up 7 bases and J gave up 5 bases; unmatched junction bases: 9. CDR3 length equals 13 residues. CDR3 residues: CSVVGGAGETQYF. CDR3 DNA sequence: TGCAGTGTCGTCGGGGGGGCCGGTGAGACCCAGTACTTC.

This clonotype was seen ten or more times. CDR3 sequence: CASSLDTSGGTDTQYF. DNA for the CDR3: TGCGCCAGCAGCTTGGATACTAGCGGGGGGACAGATACGCAGTATTTT. The gene calls are TRBV5-1 and TRBJ2-3, with 12 positions matching TRBD2. V lost 0 bases and J lost 3; bases outside the gene matches: 2. This CDR3 contains 16 residues. Germline CDR1 reads SGHRS; CDR2 reads YFSETQ.

Many counts were recorded for this clonotype. The rearrangement joins TRBV9 to TRBJ2-7; D unclear. CDR1 SGDLS and CDR2 YYNGEE come from the germline V gene. The CDR3 runs to 11 residues. V gave up 4 bases and J gave up 10 bases, with 12 bases separating them. The CDR3, as DNA: TGTGCCAGCAGCTCCGGTAGGAGACAGTACTTC. Protein product: CASSSGRRQYF.

This clonotype was detected only a few times. This chain joins TRBV7-3 and TRBJ2-1; 8 bases agree with TRBD1. Germline trimming cut 5 bases from V and 7 bases from J; bases unmatched to any gene: 13. Germline-derived CDR1 and CDR2 are SGHTA and FQGTGA. CDR3 length equals 16 residues. CDR3 bases: TGTGCCAGCAGCCCTGGCCACGCAGGGGGCTGGAATGAGCAGTTCTTC. Translated, it gives CASSPGHAGGWNEQFF. Variable domain in full (rest from reference TRBV7-3 and TRBJ2-1): GAGVSQTPSNKVTEKGKYVELRCDPISGHTALYWYRQSLGQGPEFLIYFQGTGAADDSGLPNDRFFAVRPEGSVSTLKIQRTERGDSAVYLCASSPGHAGGWNEQFFGPGTRLTVL.

J is TRBJ1-5 and V is TRBV6-6; TRBD1 is a possible D gene (5 bases). This CDR3 contains 14 residues. Germline V gene data show CDR1 as MNHNY and CDR2 as SVGAGI (reference sequence). The V gene lost 6 bases and the J gene lost 4 bases, with 13 bases spanning the gap. As DNA, the CDR3 is TGTGCCAGCAGCTCCGACAGACCTAATCAGCCCCAGCATTTT. Translation gives CASSSDRPNQPQHF.

This sequence joins TRBV18 and TRBJ2-7, with TRBD1 matching over 8 bases. This CDR3 has 16 amino acids. V lost 2 bases and J lost 2; bases outside the gene matches: 8. The germline V gene has CDR1 KGHSH and CDR2 LQKENI. CDR3 sequence: CASSPGAGQAPYEQYF. DNA of the CDR3: TGTGCCAGCTCACCAGGGGCGGGACAGGCACCCTACGAGCAGTACTTC.

The chain links TRBV7-2 to TRBJ2-3, with 8 bases that match TRBD2. CDR1 and CDR2 (germline): SGHTA, FQGNSA. CDR3 length: 15 amino acids. The J segment lost 2 bases and the V segment lost 2 bases, leaving 3 bases of the junction unmatched. CDR3 coding DNA: TGTGCCAGCAGCTTACAAGCGGGGGACACAGATACGCAGTATTTT. It yields the protein CASSLQAGDTDTQYF.

This chain uses TRBV5-1 with TRBJ2-5, with D perhaps TRBD1 or TRBD2 (5 bases each). Germline loops: CDR1 SGHRS, CDR2 YFSETQ. The V and J ends lost 10 bases and 1 base respectively, with 14 bases between them. This CDR3 has 13 amino acids. The CDR3: CAGEPGAQETQYF. The CDR3 nucleotides are TGCGCCGGGGAGCCCGGGGCCCAAGAGACCCAGTACTTC. Complete variable domain (other parts from reference TRBV5-1 and TRBJ2-5): KAGVTQTPRYLIKTRGQQVTLSCSPISGHRSVSWYQQTPGQGLQFLFEYFSETQRNKGNFPGRFSGRQFSNSRSEMNVSTLELGDSALYLCAGEPGAQETQYFGPGTRLLVL.

This clonotype was recorded many times. V usage is TRBV7-9 and J usage is TRBJ2-5, with D perhaps TRBD2 (5 bases). Per the germline V gene, CDR1 is SEHNR and CDR2 is FQNEAQ (reference sequence). The CDR3 extends over 11 amino acids. The V end was cut by 6 bases, the J end by 5 bases, with 7 bases between. The CDR3 protein is CASSTRETQYF. DNA for the CDR3: TGTGCCAGCAGTACTAGGGAGACCCAGTACTTC. Full variable domain (rest looked up from reference TRBV7-9 and TRBJ2-5): DTGVSQNPRHKITKRGQNVTFRCDPISEHNRLYWYRQTLGQGPEFLTYFQNEAQLEKSRLLSDRFSAERPKGSFSTLEIQRTEQGDSAMYLCASSTRETQYFGPGTRLLVL.

This clonotype showed up just a few times. This sequence joins TRBV28 and TRBJ2-7; 11 nucleotides agree with TRBD2. V lost 4 bases to trimming and J lost 4 bases; unmatched junction nucleotides: 9. The CDR3 has 16 residues. Per germline, CDR1 MDHEN and CDR2 SYDVKM. The CDR3 reads CASSSLTSGEDYEQYF. CDR3 nucleotides: TGTGCCAGCAGTTCCTTGACTAGCGGGGAGGATTACGAGCAGTACTTC.

This clonotype was counted many times. Compared with germline, one end of the junction differs, possibly owing to a read error. The chain uses TRBV25-1 and TRBJ1-1, with 10 bases aligning to TRBD1. In germline, CDR1 is MGHDK, CDR2 SYGVNS. The CDR3 length is 16 residues. The CDR3 sequence is CATHPSTGQGRTEVFF. The CDR3 coding sequence is TGTGCCACCCATCCCTCCACGGGACAGGGGCGCACTGAAGTTTTCTTT.

The chain recombines TRBV3-1 with TRBJ1-1; D gene uncertain. V lost 6 bases and J 3 bases, leaving 8 bases between the germline ends. The CDR3 sequence is 12 residues long. The germline V gene has CDR1 LGHDT and CDR2 YNNKEL (reference sequence). CDR3 sequence reads: CASRHGDTEAFF. The CDR3 bases are TGTGCCAGCAGGCATGGGGACACTGAAGCTTTCTTT.

The chain combines TRBV6-2 or TRBV6-3 with TRBJ2-2; D gene uncertain. Per germline, CDR1 MNHEY and CDR2 SVGEGT. The CDR3 contains 12 residues. V lost 6 bases and J 7 bases, leaving 9 bases between the germline ends. Here the CDR3 reads CASSPDIGELFF. The CDR3 DNA follows: TGTGCCAGCAGCCCAGACATCGGGGAGCTGTTTTTT.

The chain combines TRBV20-1 with TRBJ1-1; no clear D gene. V shed 1 base and J shed 3 bases, with 9 bases lying between them. The CDR3 loop spans 13 amino acids. Germline values: CDR1 DFQATT, CDR2 SNEGSKA (reference sequence). This chain's CDR3 is CSARGTRDTEAFF. The CDR3 DNA sequence: TGCAGTGCTAGAGGGACCCGGGACACTGAAGCTTTCTTT.

V is TRBV11-2 and J is TRBJ2-7; TRBD1 aligns across 7 bases. V trimming: 5 bases; J trimming: 2 bases; junction bases outside the gene matches: 9. Per the germline V gene, CDR1 is SGHAT and CDR2 is FQNNGV. The CDR3 length is 15 residues. The CDR3 DNA sequence: TGTGCCAGCAGCCTCACTGGGACAGAGCCCTACGAGCAGTACTTC. The encoded protein is CASSLTGTEPYEQYF. The complete variable domain, with remaining parts taken from reference TRBV11-2 and TRBJ2-7, reads EAGVAQSPRYKIIEKRQSVAFWCNPISGHATLYWYQQILGQGPKLLIQFQNNGVVDDSQLPKDRFSAERLKGVDSTLKIQPAKLEDSAVYLCASSLTGTEPYEQYFGPGTRLTVT.